A single sample is the source of the 26 T cell receptor beta chains below, sequenced in a study of T-cell memory formation after mild COVID-19. TCRdb ran MiXCR on the 5' RACE reads and lists one entry per CDR3 protein. The table has some 330,000 distinct CDR3 sequences, under 25% seen once. Sequencing used PBMCs or a T cell subset sorted from them (not recorded which). The receptors here all came from an adult woman who had mild COVID-19 (a few samples of this study predate the infection). Cell type and time point are not known.

The rearrangement uses TRBV11-3 and TRBJ2-1, with 7 bases identical to TRBD1. The V gene's germline CDR1 is SGHNT and CDR2 YENEEA. V lost 5 bases and J lost 3; bases outside the gene matches: 7. The CDR3 extends over 15 amino acids. The CDR3 spells CASSTNRGYYNEQFF. The CDR3 DNA reads TGTGCCAGCAGCACAAACAGGGGTTACTACAATGAGCAGTTCTTC.

This chain uses TRBV12-3 or TRBV12-4 with TRBJ2-7, with D perhaps assigned TRBD1 or TRBD2 (5 bases each). Deletions cut 1 base from V and 0 bases from J, with 10 bases between. The CDR3 extends over 15 amino acids. DNA of the CDR3: TGTGCCAGCAGTTTAGTAAACGGGACCTCCTACGAGCAGTACTTC. The encoded protein is CASSLVNGTSYEQYF.

This clonotype was seen many times. This chain connects TRBV27 to TRBJ2-7; D might be TRBD1 (7 bases). Germline V lookup: CDR1 MNHEY, CDR2 SMNVEV (reference sequence). The CDR3 is made up of 13 amino acids. The V end lost 6 bases, the J end lost 2 bases, and 11 bases lay between the germline ends. The DNA of the CDR3 is TGTGCCAGCAGCCGCGGGACAGCCTACGAGCAGTACTTC. This translates into CASSRGTAYEQYF.

The chain has TRBV20-1 and TRBJ2-2, with D uncertain. This CDR3 has 12 amino acids. The V gene lost 0 bases and the J gene lost 6 bases, with 5 bases spanning the gap. Germline values: CDR1 DFQATT, CDR2 SNEGSKA (reference sequence). CDR3 protein: CSAREDPGELFF. CDR3 bases: TGCAGTGCTAGAGAAGACCCCGGGGAGCTGTTTTTT.

This clonotype appeared many times. This chain uses TRBV20-1 with TRBJ2-1, with a tentative D call TRBD2 (6 bases). V was trimmed by 6 bases and J by 2 bases, leaving 17 bases between them. There are 15 residues in the CDR3. Germline-derived CDR1 and CDR2 are DFQATT and SNEGSKA (reference sequence). The CDR3 here is CSAWRADGAYNEQFF. CDR3 bases: TGCAGTGCGTGGAGGGCCGATGGGGCCTACAATGAGCAGTTCTTC.

This sequence joins TRBV6-5 and TRBJ1-1; D gene ambiguous. The CDR3 extends over 13 amino acids. In germline, CDR1 is MNHEY, CDR2 SVGAGI. V shed 7 bases and J shed 1 base, with 10 bases lying between them. In nucleotides, the CDR3 is TGTGCCAGCACCCCCCATCGGAACACTGAAGCTTTCTTT. Its translation is CASTPHRNTEAFF.

This rearrangement joins TRBV5-1 to TRBJ1-1; 12 positions match TRBD1. The junction had 2 bases not matched to a gene; V was cut back by 0 bases and J by 11 bases. The CDR3 covers 13 residues. Germline V lookup: CDR1 SGHRS, CDR2 YFSETQ. The CDR3 coding sequence is TGCGCCAGCAGCTTGGCGGGACAGGGGGCCGCTTTCTTT. Amino acids: CASSLAGQGAAFF. Full variable domain (outside the CDR3, taken from reference TRBV5-1 and TRBJ1-1): KAGVTQTPRYLIKTRGQQVTLSCSPISGHRSVSWYQQTPGQGLQFLFEYFSETQRNKGNFPGRFSGRQFSNSRSEMNVSTLELGDSALYLCASSLAGQGAAFFGQGTRLTVV.

J is TRBJ2-1 and V is TRBV7-9, with TRBD1 matching over 10 bases. CDR1 and CDR2 (germline): SEHNR, FQNEAQ (reference sequence). This CDR3 is built from 15 residues. J was trimmed by 7 bases and V by 5 bases; bases with no gene match: 8. In nucleotides, the CDR3 is TGTGCCAGCAGCGGGAGACAGGGGGCGAGGAATGAGCAGTTCTTC. It encodes CASSGRQGARNEQFF.

This clonotype has a handful of counts. The V gene is TRBV20-1, the J gene TRBJ2-7; 8 bases match TRBD2. There are 13 residues in the CDR3. V shed 6 bases and J 6 bases; nucleotides not matched to a gene: 10. Germline-derived CDR1 and CDR2 are DFQATT and SNEGSKA (reference sequence). CDR3 sequence reads: CSAPGVAGFEQYF. The CDR3 DNA is TGCAGTGCCCCGGGAGTAGCGGGATTCGAGCAGTACTTC.

Many counts were recorded for this clonotype. The V gene is TRBV7-8, the J gene TRBJ1-5, with no clear D. Germline V lookup: CDR1 SGHVS, CDR2 FQNEAQ. Trimming took 3 bases from V and 4 from J, leaving 13 bases between them. The CDR3 contains 15 residues. The CDR3 region has the DNA TGTGCCAGCAGCTTCCTTGCACTGGGAAATCAGCCCCAGCATTTT. Translated, it gives CASSFLALGNQPQHF. Supplemented by reference TRBV7-8 and TRBJ1-5, the full variable domain reads GAGVSQSPRYKVAKRGQDVALRCDPISGHVSLFWYQQALGQGPEFLTYFQNEAQLDKSGLPSDRFFAERPEGSVSTLKIQRTQQEDSAVYLCASSFLALGNQPQHFGDGTRLSIL.

The chain is built from TRBV29-1 and TRBJ2-1, with D unresolved. Germline V gene sequence: CDR1 SQVTM, CDR2 ANQGSEA. V lost 5 bases, J lost 3 bases, and 11 bases lay in between. The CDR3 runs 13 residues. The CDR3 loop is CSVSRTYYNEQFF. Here the CDR3 DNA reads TGCAGCGTTAGCCGGACGTACTACAATGAGCAGTTCTTC.

The count of this clonotype is one. The chain combines TRBV21-1 with TRBJ1-6. TRBV21-1 is given as a pseudogene. The CDR3 sequence is 14 residues long. In nucleotides, the CDR3 is TGTGCCAGCAGCAAAGGGCAGTATAATTCACCCCTCCACTTT. This codes for CASSKGQYNSPLHF.

The chain recombines TRBV7-3 with TRBJ2-4; 7 nucleotides line up with TRBD1. The junction had 4 bases not matched to a gene; V was cut back by 5 bases and J by 6 bases. Germline CDR1 SGHTA, CDR2 FQGTGA. The CDR3 sequence is 13 residues long. The CDR3 nucleotides read TGTGCCAGCAGCCCCCAGGGGGTAAACATTCAGTACTTC. It yields the protein CASSPQGVNIQYF.

This clonotype has a handful of counts. The chain carries TRBV14 and TRBJ1-4; D is unresolved. Trimming pared 1 base from V and 4 bases from J, leaving 4 bases between. Germline CDR1 is SGHDN and CDR2 is FVKESK. CDR3 length: 13 amino acids. The CDR3 DNA is TGTGCCAGCAGCCAAGGAGGTAATGAAAAACTGTTTTTT. Protein sequence: CASSQGGNEKLFF.

This chain connects TRBV20-1 to TRBJ2-3; 11 bases line up with TRBD2. The CDR3 runs 17 residues. Germline V CDR1 and CDR2: DFQATT, SNEGSKA (reference sequence). The V gene end was trimmed by 2 bases and the J gene end by 5 bases; junction bases not matched to a gene: 12. The CDR3 coding sequence is TGCAGTGCTAGAAACCAGATTACTAGCGGGGGTCGAGATACGCAGTATTTT. Its protein product is CSARNQITSGGRDTQYF.

This chain links TRBV24-1 with TRBJ2-1; D possibly corresponds to TRBD2 (6 bases). The CDR3 extends over 14 amino acids. The germline V and J ends were trimmed by 6 bases and 6 bases, with 14 bases remaining between them. Looked up from germline, CDR1 is KGHDR and CDR2 is SFDVKD. The chain's CDR3 is CATSRESPRNEQFF. The CDR3 nucleotides read TGTGCCACCAGTCGGGAGTCCCCTCGCAATGAGCAGTTCTTC.

In this sample, this clonotype turned up many times. This sequence joins TRBV6-5 and TRBJ1-6; no definite D call. The V and J ends lost 2 bases and 0 bases respectively, with 17 bases between them. Germline V gene data show CDR1 as MNHEY and CDR2 as SVGAGI. The length of the CDR3 is 19 residues. CDR3 protein: CASSYGWPGSSSYNSPLHF. CDR3 coding DNA: TGTGCCAGCAGTTACGGCTGGCCCGGCTCGAGCTCCTATAATTCACCCCTCCACTTT.

The rearrangement joins TRBV5-1 to TRBJ2-3, with unresolved D. The length of the CDR3 is 15 residues. CDR1 SGHRS and CDR2 YFSETQ come from the germline V gene. Deletions cut 1 base from V and 6 bases from J, with 15 bases between. The CDR3 nucleotides are TGCGCCAGCAGCTTGAGCTGGCAGACTCTCGATACGCAGTATTTT. Its translation: CASSLSWQTLDTQYF. Using reference TRBV5-1 and TRBJ2-3 for the parts outside the CDR3, the full variable domain is KAGVTQTPRYLIKTRGQQVTLSCSPISGHRSVSWYQQTPGQGLQFLFEYFSETQRNKGNFPGRFSGRQFSNSRSEMNVSTLELGDSALYLCASSLSWQTLDTQYFGPGTRLTVL.

This clonotype was counted only a few times. V and J are TRBV2 and TRBJ1-3; no firm D call. The germline V and J ends were trimmed by 6 bases and 4 bases, with 16 bases remaining between them. The germline gives CDR1 SNHLY, CDR2 FYNNEI. CDR3 length: 15 amino acids. The CDR3 loop is CASRRVEAVGNTIYF. The CDR3 DNA sequence: TGTGCCAGCAGAAGAGTGGAGGCTGTCGGAAACACCATATATTTT.

V gene TRBV11-2 combines with J gene TRBJ2-5; the match to TRBD1 covers 7 bases. With V trimmed by 1 base and J by 5 bases, 16 bases remained unmatched. The CDR3 is made up of 18 amino acids. Germline values: CDR1 SGHAT, CDR2 FQNNGV. CDR3 DNA sequence: TGTGCCAGCAGCTTAGCACCTAGGGGCAGGGGGATAGGGGAGACCCAGTACTTC. It encodes CASSLAPRGRGIGETQYF.

CDR3 amino acids: CSVVSRNTEAFF. The CDR3 bases are TGCAGCGTTGTTAGCAGGAACACTGAAGCTTTCTTT. The rearrangement joins TRBV29-1 to TRBJ1-1; no clear D gene. Trimming cost V 4 bases and J 1 base, with 7 bases left between them. Germline V CDR1 and CDR2: SQVTM, ANQGSEA. The CDR3 has 12 residues. The whole variable domain, filled in from reference TRBV29-1 and TRBJ1-1, reads SAVISQKPSRDICQRGTSLTIQCQVDSQVTMMFWYRQQPGQSLTLIATANQGSEATYESGFVIDKFPISRPNLTFSTLTVSNMSPEDSSIYLCSVVSRNTEAFFGQGTRLTVV.

This clonotype occurred a few times. Lacking the conserved final phenylalanine or tryptophan, this CDR3 likely reflects a read error. The DNA is omitted, as the CDR3 cannot be located on it reliably, and the CDR3 follows TCRdb's listing. The rearrangement uses TRBV5-1 and TRBJ1-2; the table calls TRBD1, which could not be checked here. The CDR3 sequence runs 9 residues, both termini included. Germline CDR1 and CDR2: SGHRS and YFSETQ. The CDR3 loop reads CASRLDRFG.

This clonotype has just a few counts. The gene calls are TRBV18 and TRBJ2-3, with D maybe TRBD2 (6 bases). The CDR3 sequence is 13 residues long. Germline values: CDR1 KGHSH, CDR2 LQKENI. The V gene lost 9 bases and the J gene lost 3 bases, with 13 bases spanning the gap. The CDR3 reads CASASLATDTQYF. The CDR3 bases are TGTGCCAGTGCGTCCCTAGCGACAGATACGCAGTATTTT.

In DNA, the CDR3 is TGTGCCAGCAGCGAATCAGTTGGCTACGAGCAGTACTTC. It yields the protein CASSESVGYEQYF. The chain has TRBV6-4 and TRBJ2-7; D is undetermined. CDR1 and CDR2 (germline): MRHNA, SNTAGT. Trimming stripped 6 bases from V and 3 bases from J, with 12 bases between. The CDR3 runs to 13 residues.

This clonotype was counted a few times. The chain recombines TRBV4-2 with TRBJ2-5; 7 bases are shared with TRBD2. The CDR3 extends over 16 amino acids. The germline gives CDR1 LGHNA, CDR2 YNFKEQ. V shed 1 base, J shed 0 bases, and the junction held 5 bases outside the gene matches. The CDR3, as DNA: TGTGCCAGCAGCCAAGTAATGCTAGCGGACCAAGAGACCCAGTACTTC. Encoded protein: CASSQVMLADQETQYF.

This clonotype was recorded a few times. DNA of the CDR3: TGTGCCAGCAGCCCGAAGACTCACATATACGAGCAGTACTTC. It encodes CASSPKTHIYEQYF. The chain combines TRBV7-2 with TRBJ2-7; D is ambiguous. Looked up from germline, CDR1 is SGHTA and CDR2 is FQGNSA. CDR3 size: 14 residues. V dropped 5 bases and J dropped 4 bases, with 15 bases sitting between them.